These 17 T cell receptor beta chains came from one sample sequenced in a study of T cell repertoires in cytomegalovirus infection. The antigens these receptors bind are not known. In TCRdb, the reads were re-called with MiXCR into one record per CDR3 protein. The sample lists about 500,000 distinct CDR3 sequences, 25% to 35% occurring once. The source was cultured PBMCs, collected from culture after CMV antigen stimulation. The receptors come from a human donor in good health (CMV status not recorded). Some clones in this sample may be carry-over from other donors' samples.

This clonotype was observed a single time. The chain has TRBV30 and TRBJ2-2; no clear D. Trimming took off 0 bases at V and 1 base at J, with 9 bases between the two ends. The CDR3 has 15 amino acids. Germline lookup yields CDR1 GTSNPN and CDR2 SVGIG (reference sequence). The CDR3 is CAWSVRRGNTGELFF. CDR3 nucleotides: TGTGCCTGGAGTGTACGTAGAGGGAACACCGGGGAGCTGTTTTTT.

The chain has TRBV7-9 and TRBJ2-1; D not resolved. The CDR3 contains 16 residues. V gave up 5 bases and J gave up 4 bases, with 18 bases separating them. Germline V gene sequence: CDR1 SEHNR, CDR2 FQNEAQ (reference sequence). The CDR3 sequence is CASSAESVSPYNEQFF. The CDR3 DNA follows: TGTGCCAGCAGCGCAGAAAGCGTCAGCCCTTACAATGAGCAGTTCTTC.

DNA for the CDR3: TGTGCCAGCAGTTTAGCCGGAACAAAGGCTTTCTTT. This gives the protein CASSLAGTKAFF. V and J are TRBV28 and TRBJ1-1; D call uncertain. The germline gives CDR1 MDHEN, CDR2 SYDVKM. The CDR3 has 12 amino acids. Trimming shortened V by 2 bases and J by 11 bases, and 12 bases separated the two germline ends.

This clonotype has a count of ten or more. This chain's CDR3 is CASSLAYSQTQYF. The CDR3 DNA sequence: TGTGCCAGCAGCTTAGCCTACAGCCAGACCCAGTACTTC. The V gene is TRBV7-2, the J gene TRBJ2-5; no clear D gene. V shed 0 bases and J shed 6 bases, with 8 bases lying between them. CDR1 and CDR2 (germline): SGHTA, FQGNSA. This CDR3 contains 13 residues.

The chain couples TRBV19 to TRBJ2-6; 9 positions agree with TRBD2. Germline V gives CDR1 LNHDA, CDR2 SQIVND (reference sequence). This CDR3 is built from 16 residues. V gave up 3 bases and J gave up 3 bases; unmatched junction bases: 3. The DNA for the CDR3 is TGTGCCAGTAGTATTAGCGGGAGCTTTGGGGCCAACGTCCTGACTTTC. Translating gives CASSISGSFGANVLTF.

J is TRBJ2-3 and V is TRBV7-9; perhaps TRBD1 as D (5 bases). The CDR3 has 13 amino acids. CDR1 SEHNR and CDR2 FQNEAQ come from the germline V gene (reference sequence). With 8 bases removed from V and 3 bases from J, the gap between germline ends came to 12 bases. As DNA, the CDR3 is TGTGCCAGCGGGGCAGGTGCGACAGATACGCAGTATTTT. Translation gives CASGAGATDTQYF.

This clonotype was found a few times. The CDR3 DNA reads as TGTGCCAGCAGCCTCCTTAGTTACAACTATGGCTACACCTTC. As protein: CASSLLSYNYGYTF. This chain connects TRBV11-1 to TRBJ1-2, with D unclear. Trimming took off 5 bases at V and 2 bases at J, with 12 bases between the two ends. This CDR3 contains 14 residues. Germline V gene sequence: CDR1 SGHAT, CDR2 FQDESV (reference sequence).

V gene TRBV7-6 combines with J gene TRBJ2-1, with TRBD2 matching 13 bases. Losses at the gene ends were 8 bases for V and 3 bases for J; bases not matched to a gene: 4. Germline V lookup: CDR1 SGHVS, CDR2 FNYEAQ. The CDR3 totals 15 residues. The CDR3 is CASGLAGAGYNEQFF. The CDR3, as DNA: TGTGCCAGCGGACTAGCGGGAGCTGGCTACAATGAGCAGTTCTTC.

The chain is built from TRBV7-3 and TRBJ1-2, with a possible D match to TRBD1 (5 bases). The V gene's germline CDR1 is SGHTA and CDR2 FQGTGA. The CDR3 is 14 amino acids. Trimming left V 4 bases short and J 2 bases short, with 11 bases between. The CDR3: CASSYRDGNYGYTF. The CDR3 DNA is TGTGCCAGCAGCTATAGGGACGGCAACTATGGCTACACCTTC.

This clonotype appeared a single time. V usage is TRBV6-1 and J usage is TRBJ1-1; D is unclear. Trimming removed 5 bases from V and 1 base from J, with 8 bases in between. CDR1 and CDR2 (germline): MNHNS, SASEGT. The CDR3 is made up of 13 amino acids. The CDR3 DNA reads as TGTGCCAGCAGTTACGGGTGGAACACTGAAGCTTTCTTT. Translation: CASSYGWNTEAFF.

The table lists this clonotype with a few counts. The chain has TRBV5-4 and TRBJ2-2; D not resolved. CDR3 size: 14 residues. Looked up from germline, CDR1 is SGHNT and CDR2 is YYREEE (reference sequence). Trimming removed 1 base at V and 5 bases at J, with 9 bases between. The CDR3 here is CASSLTEKTGELFF. In DNA form, the CDR3 reads TGTGCCAGCAGCTTGACTGAAAAGACCGGGGAGCTGTTTTTT. Full variable domain (remainder filled in from reference TRBV5-4 and TRBJ2-2): ETGVTQSPTHLIKTRGQQVTLRCSSQSGHNTVSWYQQALGQGPQFIFQYYREEENGRGNFPPRFSGLQFPNYSSELNVNALELDDSALYLCASSLTEKTGELFFGEGSRLTVL.

This clonotype was counted once. Mismatch with germline at one junction end may stem from a read error. The chain employs TRBV20-1 and TRBJ1-1; the match to TRBD1 covers 7 bases. This CDR3 has 21 residues. The germline V gene encodes CDR1 DFQATT and CDR2 SNEGSKA (reference sequence). The CDR3 is CSAPNLFRGGIASARNAEAFF. CDR3 sequence (DNA): TGCAGTGCTCCTAATTTGTTCAGGGGGGGGATTGCATCGGCTCGGAACGCTGAAGCTTTCTTT.

The chain couples TRBV2 to TRBJ2-5, with D perhaps TRBD1 (6 bases). Germline loops: CDR1 SNHLY, CDR2 FYNNEI. Trimming removed 3 bases from V and 5 bases from J, with 16 bases in between. The CDR3 runs to 15 residues. The CDR3 reads CASSDVQGLAETQYF. The CDR3 DNA is TGTGCCAGCAGTGATGTGCAGGGGTTGGCGGAGACCCAGTACTTC.

J is TRBJ2-3 and V is TRBV28, with a possible D match to TRBD2 (7 bases). The CDR3 spans 14 residues. The germline V gene has CDR1 MDHEN and CDR2 SYDVKM. Trimming took 8 bases from V and 2 from J, leaving 14 bases between them. The CDR3 DNA is TGTGCCAGCGGAGGGGGGGGGAACACAGATACGCAGTATTTT. Its translation is CASGGGGNTDTQYF. The full variable domain, completed using reference TRBV28 and TRBJ2-3, is DVKVTQSSRYLVKRTGEKVFLECVQDMDHENMFWYRQDPGLGLRLIYFSYDVKMKEKGDIPEGYSVSREKKERFSLILESASTNQTSMYLCASGGGGNTDTQYFGPGTRLTVL.

The genes are TRBV11-2 and TRBJ2-7, with TRBD1 identical over 7 bases. The CDR3 is made up of 13 amino acids. V gave up 4 bases and J gave up 12 bases; unmatched junction bases: 12. The germline gives CDR1 SGHAT, CDR2 FQNNGV. CDR3 bases: TGTGCCAGCAGCTCGACGACAGGGTCTAAGTGGTACTTC. This encodes CASSSTTGSKWYF.

This clonotype was detected only a few times. The rearrangement joins TRBV28 to TRBJ2-1, with 8 bases aligning to TRBD2. Trimming took 6 bases from V and 3 from J; bases not matched to a gene: 7. Germline V gene lookup returns CDR1 MDHEN and CDR2 SYDVKM. This CDR3 is 15 amino acids long. Here the CDR3 reads CASRHTSGYYNEQFF. In nucleotides, the CDR3 is TGTGCCAGCAGGCATACTAGCGGTTACTACAATGAGCAGTTCTTC.

In this sample, this clonotype turned up a few times. This sequence joins TRBV6-2 or TRBV6-3 and TRBJ2-7, with a possible D match to TRBD2 (6 bases). CDR3 length equals 16 residues. Trimming cost V 5 bases and J 2 bases, with 19 bases left between them. The germline CDR1 and CDR2 sequences are MNHEY and SVGEGT. The CDR3 loop is CASSAPGLRRTYEQYV. The CDR3 DNA is TGTGCCAGCAGTGCCCCCGGACTACGACGCACCTACGAGCAGTACGTC.